The entry below gives a single T cell receptor (beta chain) sequence along with its context. No antigen is known for it. The data were obtained in a study of CXCR3-negative and CXCR3-positive naive CD8 T cells. General study results and limits: The study found more hydrophobic TRB CDR3s in CXCR3-positive naive cells than in CXCR3-negative naive cells.

The CDR3 runs to 13 residues. Germline CDR1 MDHEN, CDR2 SYDVKM. TRB cDNA libraries were made by UMI-labeled 5' RACE. One entry per CDR3 protein, without DNA, is what TCRdb gives after re-calling the 5' RACE reads. The specimen's table records tens of thousands of distinct CDR3 sequences. This receptor was obtained from a human donor in good health. Some clones in this sample may be carry-over from other donors' samples. The rearrangement links TRBV28 to TRBJ2-3; TCRdb proposes TRBD1, but this gene call is untestable without DNA. Material for sequencing was naive CXCR3+ CD8+ T cells from blood. Subset defined: CD45RO-CCR7+CD27+CD95- naive CD8+ T cells expressing CXCR3 (TNR3+). This CDR3 reads CASSFGGGDTQYF.